This section outlines one TCR beta chain sequence together with its context. In this sample, this clone turned up once. It has no known antigen specificity. The sample holds no much larger clone one base away, and base qualities are not on file. The source of the sample is a study of shared clonotypes between healthy human individuals (dated by TCRdb to 2020 to 2021). A note on the overall study: A couple of women and three men aged 18 to 49 years were included in the cohort. For each donor, three plates each were used for CD4 naive and CD4 memory, two plates were used for CD8 naive, and one plate was used for CD8 memory. To increase sequencing depth and limit assay-specific biases, TCR repertoire library preparation and sequencing were carried out by different laboratories using diverse techniques. Per donor, leukapheresis produced somewhere between about 0.85 and 8.9 billion PBMCs. To estimate repertoire size and how much clonotype sharing occurs between individuals, the study deeply sequenced the blood TCR repertoires of several healthy adults.

The germline V gene sets CDR1 to SGHVS and CDR2 to FNYEAQ. Relative to germline, V is missing 5 bases and J is missing 5 bases, with 6 bases of the junction outside any gene match. The CDR3 covers 14 residues, taking in both the cysteine and the phenylalanine. Kept here is only the CDR3 DNA, which spans 42 bases and is read in frame from base 1. The paper as a whole reports these results and caveats: Based on pairwise subsampling, the degree of clonotype sharing among donors was expected to be affected by sequencing depth. The genetic and exposure-history diversity represented was limited by the small number of donors. Across a handful of donors, 4.5% to 6.5% of naive CD4, 3.5% of naive CD8, under 2.5% of memory CD4, and 0.4% of memory CD8 clonotypes were shared. Incomplete sequencing was indicated by rarefaction of sorted-subset datasets, despite the large sequencing depth. Clonotypes shared by all four sorted-subset donors showed higher generation probabilities than non-shared clonotypes. Sampling was restricted to blood, and TCR repertoires in tissue are likely to differ from TCR repertoires in blood. Naive subsets generally had larger estimated clonotype richness than memory subsets.

The donors were healthy, HIV-negative adults with no recently reported acute infections or vaccinations. Only Caucasian adults living in Nashville, Tennessee, USA were represented among the donors. CD4+ T cells were enriched by magnetic negative selection; naive cells were then positively selected on CD45RA, and the negative fraction formed the memory subset. Blood was obtained by leukapheresis, after which PBMCs were separated by Ficoll-Histopaque density gradient centrifugation and cryopreserved in liquid nitrogen vapor phase. Purity and quantity of every magnetically sorted T cell population were checked by analytical flow cytometry. Genomic DNA was isolated from every sorted fraction and measured by UV absorbance on a Nanodrop 2000c. Using the deep immunoSEQ assay, TCR CDR3 regions were amplified from genomic DNA by multiplex PCR. For each cell subset, the extracted genomic DNA was distributed evenly across all wells of several immunoSEQ 96-well plates, and each plate served as one replicate. For sorted subsets, approximately 190 ng of genomic DNA, equivalent to around 31,000 T cell genomes, went into each replicate PCR. Purified libraries were measured with a Qubit 3.0 fluorometer, size-checked on a Bioanalyzer 2100, and measured again with the KAPA Library Quantification kit. Every immunoSEQ 96-well plate was sequenced on a separate single-read 150-cycle Illumina NextSeq 550 flow cell. Per the original workflow: The immunoSEQ output contained only junctional sequences without quality scores, so filtering could not match that applied to full-length reads. To assign V/J genes and CDR3, sequences were annotated against IMGT germline references using PyIR, a Python wrapper for IgBLAST v1.9. Reads were filtered out if the reads had weak V/J assignments (E-value above 1e-6), no CDR3, stop codons, out-of-frame junctions, or ambiguous translated residues. V3J clonotypes were defined by identical inferred V gene, J gene, and CDR3 amino acid sequence. To compute the percentage overlap between repertoires, the number of shared unique clonotypes was divided by the size of the smaller repertoire. RTK rarefaction, the Chao1 estimator, and Recon v2.1 estimates of unobserved clonotypes were used to assess repertoire richness. Generation probabilities for all TCRbeta clonotypes obtained by the gDNA method from a few donors were computed using OLGA. Sourced from immuneACCESS, this table was stored by TCRdb with only in-frame sequences that have V and J called. A share of the clones is absent; for the studies checked, an unresolved V gene accounts for under half, and the remainder has no known explanation. V, J and clone size derive from that table, while D and trimming were established from the DNA sequence. This sample holds 2,500,000 or so clones; roughly 92% were observed only once. Jointly, the top ten make up roughly 0.34% of the sample.

The sample comprised naive CD4+ T cells from PBMCs. The cell subset or site label here, explained by the study, means: CD45RA+ positively selected. This receptor was identified in a young man in good health. Some clones in this sample may be carry-over from other donors' samples. The chain is assembled from TRBV7-6 and TRBJ2-5, and 9 bases in between align with TRBD2. The CDR3: CASSTSAGGETQYF. The DNA sequence is TGTGCCAGCAGCACCTCGGCGGGAGGGGAGACCCAGTACTTC. Where the CDR3 stops, the reference TRBV7-6 and TRBJ2-5 genes take over; the full variable domain is GAGVSQSPRYKVTKRGQDVALRCDPISGHVSLYWYRQALGQGPEFLTYFNYEAQQDKSGLPNDRFSAERPEGSISTLTIQRTEQRDSAMYRCASSTSAGGETQYFGPGTRLLVL.